These 23 T cell receptor beta chains came from one sample sequenced in a study of T cell responses to AZD1222 COVID-19 vaccine. Clones were read by immunoSEQ multiplex PCR, and TCRdb kept only the in-frame ones, dropping some. The sample lists tens of thousands of clones; 80% were seen once. Source: peripheral blood, taken 28 days after the second AZD1222 dose. These receptors all stem from an adult who received the AZD1222 COVID-19 vaccine.

The rearrangement joins TRBV21-1 to TRBJ2-1; TRBD1 is the table's D call and was not checked against the DNA. TRBV21-1 is deemed a pseudogene. CDR3 length equals 17 residues. The CDR3 bases are TGTGCCAGCAGCAAAGCTATTAGGGACAGGGAGGTCAATGAGCAGTTCTTC. It encodes CASSKAIRDREVNEQFF.

This clone has a single count. This sequence joins TRBV4-1 and TRBJ1-2; D unclear. The V end was cut by 0 bases, the J end by 5 bases, with 19 bases between. There are 17 residues in the CDR3. In germline, CDR1 is MGHRA, CDR2 YSYEKL. CDR3 in amino acids: CASSQDLLDPDWYGYTF. The CDR3 DNA follows: TGCGCCAGCAGCCAAGATCTGTTGGACCCAGATTGGTATGGCTACACCTTC.

Details on this clone: Other DNA sequences in this sample translate to the same CDR3. The chain recombines TRBV5-1 with TRBJ2-6; no clear D. The V end was cut by 0 bases, the J end by 1 base, with 2 bases between. The CDR3 consists of 14 residues. The V gene's germline CDR1 is SGHRS and CDR2 YFSETQ. The CDR3 loop is CASSLGSGANVLTF. CDR3 coding DNA: TGCGCCAGCAGCTTGGGATCTGGGGCCAACGTCCTGACTTTC. Filled out from reference TRBV5-1 and TRBJ2-6, the complete variable domain reads KAGVTQTPRYLIKTRGQQVTLSCSPISGHRSVSWYQQTPGQGLQFLFEYFSETQRNKGNFPGRFSGRQFSNSRSEMNVSTLELGDSALYLCASSLGSGANVLTFGAGSRLTVL.

The chain employs TRBV30 and TRBJ1-2; D is undetermined. The germline V gene has CDR1 GTSNPN and CDR2 SVGIG (reference sequence). Trimming stripped 0 bases from V and 4 bases from J, with 12 bases between. This CDR3 is built from 14 residues. The CDR3 nucleotides read TGTGCCTGGAGTGTATCCTCGGGTGGCTATGGCTACACCTTC. Its translation is CAWSVSSGGYGYTF.

This clone was detected only a few times. The V gene is TRBV28, the J gene TRBJ2-1; maybe TRBD1 (6 bases). Germline V CDR1 and CDR2: MDHEN, SYDVKM. V lost 2 bases to trimming and J lost 6 bases, with 14 bases between them. This CDR3 has 15 residues. CDR3 in amino acids: CASSLIQGTRNEQFF. The CDR3 nucleotides are TGTGCCAGCAGTTTAATCCAGGGGACGCGCAATGAGCAGTTCTTC.

This chain joins TRBV2 and TRBJ2-7; D unclear. In germline, CDR1 is SNHLY, CDR2 FYNNEI. Trimming left V 9 bases short and J 0 bases short, with 9 bases between. This CDR3 is 12 amino acids long. CDR3 sequence (DNA): TGTGCCAGTTCGGGTGGCTCCTACGAGCAGTACGTC. This encodes CASSGGSYEQYV.

This chain links TRBV19 with TRBJ1-6; 8 bases match TRBD1. This CDR3 region has 16 residues. V lost 6 bases and J lost 7; bases outside the gene matches: 11. Germline lookup yields CDR1 LNHDA and CDR2 SQIVND (reference sequence). The chain's CDR3 is CASRSGAGGVNSPLHF. The CDR3, as DNA: TGTGCCAGTAGATCCGGGGCAGGGGGCGTCAATTCACCCCTCCACTTT.

The genes are TRBV7-6 and TRBJ2-1; D remains ambiguous. CDR1 SGHVS and CDR2 FNYEAQ come from the germline V gene. The CDR3 is 13 residues long. V was trimmed by 4 bases and J by 4 bases, leaving 8 bases between them. The CDR3 here is CASSYSTYNEQFF. DNA of the CDR3: TGTGCCAGCAGCTATAGCACGTACAATGAGCAGTTCTTC.

CDR3 sequence: CASSRYGTASTDTQYF. CDR3 coding DNA: TGTGCCAGCAGCCGTTATGGGACAGCGAGCACAGATACGCAGTATTTT. The chain is built from TRBV7-8 and TRBJ2-3; TRBD1 aligns across 7 bases. This CDR3 spans 16 amino acids. The V segment lost 5 bases and the J segment 0 bases; nucleotides outside the gene matches: 8. CDR1 and CDR2 (germline): SGHVS, FQNEAQ.

V and J are TRBV4-2 and TRBJ1-4, with a possible D match to TRBD1 (5 bases). This CDR3 spans 14 amino acids. Germline assignment: CDR1 LGHNA and CDR2 YNFKEQ. Trimming took 5 bases from V and 8 from J, leaving 15 bases between them. CDR3 region: CASSTGAEGEKLFF. The CDR3 nucleotides are TGTGCCAGCAGCACTGGGGCAGAGGGGGAAAAACTGTTTTTT.

A note on this clone: Different DNA sequences within this sample yield the same CDR3. This sequence joins TRBV6-1 and TRBJ1-2, with D unresolved. This CDR3 contains 15 residues. V was cut by 1 base and J by 4 bases, with 13 bases left in between. CDR1 is MNHNS and CDR2 is SASEGT in the germline V gene. This CDR3 reads CASSEGAGPVYGYTF. In nucleotides, the CDR3 is TGTGCCAGCAGTGAAGGGGCAGGTCCCGTCTATGGCTACACCTTC.

The CDR3, as DNA: TGCAGTGCTAGTTACGGAATCTACGAGCAGTACTTC. This gives the protein CSASYGIYEQYF. The chain couples TRBV20-1 to TRBJ2-7; unclear D gene. The germline V gene has CDR1 DFQATT and CDR2 SNEGSKA (reference sequence). The CDR3 covers 12 residues. V was shortened by 3 bases and J by 3 bases, with 9 bases between the two germline ends.

DNA for the CDR3: TGTGCCAGCAGCCTCGTCGGGGGGAACTATGGCTACACCTTC. Its translation is CASSLVGGNYGYTF. This rearrangement joins TRBV5-6 to TRBJ1-2; a weak D match, TRBD1 (5 bases). Trimming removed 4 bases at V and 2 bases at J, with 12 bases between. CDR1 and CDR2 from the germline V gene are SGHDT and YYEEEE. The CDR3 totals 14 residues. Full variable domain (outside the CDR3, taken from reference TRBV5-6 and TRBJ1-2): DAGVTQSPTHLIKTRGQQVTLRCSPKSGHDTVSWYQQALGQGPQFIFQYYEEEERQRGNFPDRFSGHQFPNYSSELNVNALLLGDSALYLCASSLVGGNYGYTFGSGTRLTVV.

The chain is built from TRBV7-9 and TRBJ1-2, with 7 bases lining up with TRBD1. With V trimmed by 2 bases and J by 4 bases, 4 bases remained unmatched. The CDR3 consists of 14 residues. From germline, CDR1 is SEHNR and CDR2 FQNEAQ (reference sequence). The CDR3, as DNA: TGTGCCAGCAGCTTAAAGGGACAGATCTATGGCTACACCTTC. This sequence encodes CASSLKGQIYGYTF. Based on the CDR3 plus reference TRBV7-9 and TRBJ1-2, the full variable domain is DTGVSQNPRHKITKRGQNVTFRCDPISEHNRLYWYRQTLGQGPEFLTYFQNEAQLEKSRLLSDRFSAERPKGSFSTLEIQRTEQGDSAMYLCASSLKGQIYGYTFGSGTRLTVV.

The chain carries TRBV18 and TRBJ1-6; no clear D. The V gene's germline CDR1 is KGHSH and CDR2 LQKENI. V was cut by 6 bases and J by 6 bases, with 12 bases left in between. The CDR3 has 14 amino acids. Here the CDR3 reads CASSPPSSNSPLHF. CDR3 in DNA: TGTGCCAGCTCTCCTCCGAGCAGTAATTCACCCCTCCACTTT.

The CDR3 DNA sequence: TGTGCCAGCAGTTCTGGCGGGGGCCCTTACAATGAGCAGTTCTTC. Its translation is CASSSGGGPYNEQFF. The rearrangement uses TRBV28 and TRBJ2-1; D might be TRBD2 (7 bases). V dropped 4 bases and J dropped 4 bases, with 14 bases sitting between them. The CDR3 sequence is 15 residues long. Germline CDR1 reads MDHEN; CDR2 reads SYDVKM.

The gene calls are TRBV28 and TRBJ2-7; possibly TRBD1 or TRBD2 for D (7 bases each). Germline assignment: CDR1 MDHEN and CDR2 SYDVKM. The CDR3 totals 14 residues. Trimming stripped 4 bases from V and 2 bases from J, with 12 bases between. The CDR3 loop reads CASSSSGTAYEQYF. CDR3 nucleotide sequence: TGTGCCAGCAGTTCAAGCGGGACAGCCTACGAGCAGTACTTC.

The V gene is TRBV7-9, the J gene TRBJ2-7; D gene uncertain. CDR3 length: 13 residues. Germline V gives CDR1 SEHNR, CDR2 FQNEAQ (reference sequence). Trimming left V 1 base short and J 6 bases short, with 10 bases between. The CDR3 protein is CASSLGTSLEQYV. CDR3 sequence (DNA): TGTGCCAGCAGCTTAGGCACCTCTCTCGAGCAGTACGTC.

This clone showed up just a few times. This chain joins TRBV11-2 and TRBJ2-1; 8 bases are a match to TRBD2. The CDR3 loop spans 16 amino acids. Trimming removed 1 base from V and 7 bases from J; junction bases left unmatched: 9. Germline V gene sequence: CDR1 SGHAT, CDR2 FQNNGV. The CDR3 DNA reads TGTGCCAGCAGCTTAGGTACTAGCGGTCTCTTTAATGAGCAGTTCTTC. Amino acids: CASSLGTSGLFNEQFF.

The sample holds a few counts of this clone. The CDR3 coding sequence is TGTGCCAGCAACCTAGCGGGGTATGTGGGCGAGCAGTACGTC. Protein sequence: CASNLAGYVGEQYV. V gene TRBV2 combines with J gene TRBJ2-7, with TRBD2 matching over 9 bases. The ends lost 7 bases at V and 6 bases at J; junction bases unmatched: 10. CDR1 and CDR2 (germline): SNHLY, FYNNEI. The CDR3 runs to 14 residues.

The genes are TRBV6-5 and TRBJ1-3; D gene unclear. The germline gives CDR1 MNHEY, CDR2 SVGAGI. The CDR3 runs to 16 residues. The V end lost 0 bases, the J end lost 4 bases, and 13 bases lay between the germline ends. The CDR3 loop is CASSYSMAHQGNTIYF. The CDR3 nucleotides read TGTGCCAGCAGTTACTCGATGGCCCACCAGGGAAACACCATATATTTT.

This clone was seen a few times. The chain couples TRBV3-1 (or the pseudogene TRBV3-2) to TRBJ2-5, with D perhaps matching TRBD2 (6 bases). Trimming shortened V by 4 bases and J by 1 base, and 10 bases separated the two germline ends. Germline lookup yields CDR1 LGHDT and CDR2 YNNKEL (reference sequence). The CDR3 is made up of 14 amino acids. The CDR3 DNA reads TGTGCCAGCAGCCCCCCGGGACTCCAAGAGACCCAGTACTTC. The encoded protein is CASSPPGLQETQYF.

The gene calls are TRBV30 and TRBJ2-5; D ambiguous. In germline, CDR1 is GTSNPN, CDR2 SVGIG (reference sequence). Trimming shortened V by 4 bases and J by 5 bases, and 8 bases separated the two germline ends. The CDR3 has 11 amino acids. The CDR3 reads CAWKSLETQYF. CDR3 nucleotide sequence: TGTGCCTGGAAGAGTCTGGAGACCCAGTACTTC.